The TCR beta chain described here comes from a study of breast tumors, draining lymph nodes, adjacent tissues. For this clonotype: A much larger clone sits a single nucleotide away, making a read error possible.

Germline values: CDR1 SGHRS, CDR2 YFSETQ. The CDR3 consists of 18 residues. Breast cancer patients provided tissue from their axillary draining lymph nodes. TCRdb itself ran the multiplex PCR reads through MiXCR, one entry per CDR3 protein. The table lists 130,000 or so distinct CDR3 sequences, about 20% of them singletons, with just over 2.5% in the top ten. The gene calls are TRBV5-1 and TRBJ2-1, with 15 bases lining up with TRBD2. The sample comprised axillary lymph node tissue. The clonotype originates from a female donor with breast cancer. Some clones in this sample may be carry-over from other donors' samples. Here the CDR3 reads CASSFGLAGGAGGNEQLF. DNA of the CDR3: TGCGCCAGCAGCTTCGGACTAGCGGGAGGGGCCGGGGGCAATGAGCAGCTCTTC. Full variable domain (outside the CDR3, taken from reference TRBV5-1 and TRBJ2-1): KAGVTQTPRYLIKTRGQQVTLSCSPISGHRSVSWYQQTPGQGLQFLFEYFSETQRNKGNFPGRFSGRQFSNSRSEMNVSTLELGDSALYLCASSFGLAGGAGGNEQLFGPGTRLTVL.